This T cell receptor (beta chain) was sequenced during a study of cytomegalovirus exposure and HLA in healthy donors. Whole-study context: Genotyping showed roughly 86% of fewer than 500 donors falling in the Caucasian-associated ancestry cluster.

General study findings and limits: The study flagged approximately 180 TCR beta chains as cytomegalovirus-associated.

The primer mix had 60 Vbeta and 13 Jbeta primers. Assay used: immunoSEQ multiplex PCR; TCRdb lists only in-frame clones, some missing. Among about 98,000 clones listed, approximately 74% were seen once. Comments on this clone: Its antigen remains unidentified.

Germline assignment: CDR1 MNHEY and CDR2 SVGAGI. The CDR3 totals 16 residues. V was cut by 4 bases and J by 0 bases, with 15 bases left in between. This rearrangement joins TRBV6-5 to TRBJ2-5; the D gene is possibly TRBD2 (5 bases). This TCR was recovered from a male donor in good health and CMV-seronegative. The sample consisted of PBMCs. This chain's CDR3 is CASSLNPAGDQETQYF. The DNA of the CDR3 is TGTGCCAGCAGTTTAAACCCGGCCGGGGACCAAGAGACCCAGTACTTC.